The 21 T cell receptor beta chains presented below share a single source sample, sequenced in a study of cytomegalovirus exposure and HLA in healthy donors. Researchers ran the PCR with 60 Vbeta and 13 Jbeta primers. Clones were read by immunoSEQ multiplex PCR, and TCRdb kept only the in-frame ones, dropping some. The data hold 200,000 or so clones, with about nine tenths observed a single time. The sequenced sample consisted of PBMCs. These receptors were collected from a man aged 25-40 years in good health and CMV-seronegative.

The rearrangement links TRBV5-1 to TRBJ2-3; TRBD2 agrees at 12 bases. J was trimmed by 2 bases and V by 3 bases; bases with no gene match: 7. Germline V gives CDR1 SGHRS, CDR2 YFSETQ. The CDR3 has 17 residues. CDR3 in DNA: TGCGCCAGCAGCTCGAATGGACTAGCGGGGACCACAGATACGCAGTATTTT. Translated: CASSSNGLAGTTDTQYF.

V usage is TRBV28 and J usage is TRBJ2-1; TRBD2 aligns across 8 bases. The CDR3 is 16 residues long. V was pared by 6 bases and J by 0 bases, with 7 bases of the junction left unmatched. The V gene's germline CDR1 is MDHEN and CDR2 SYDVKM. The CDR3 is CASRGYGGASYNEQFF. In nucleotides, the CDR3 is TGTGCCAGCAGGGGTTACGGGGGGGCCTCCTACAATGAGCAGTTCTTC.

The chain links TRBV4-1 to TRBJ1-1; 7 nucleotides line up with TRBD1. Germline V gene data show CDR1 as MGHRA and CDR2 as YSYEKL. The CDR3 spans 14 residues. The ends lost 4 bases at V and 5 bases at J; junction bases unmatched: 7. Here the CDR3 reads CASSLRGRGTEAFF. The CDR3 bases are TGCGCCAGCAGCCTAAGGGGGCGGGGTACTGAAGCTTTCTTT.

Only a few counts were recorded for this clone. The chain uses TRBV5-4 and TRBJ2-2, with TRBD2 matching over 14 bases. The ends lost 2 bases at V and 7 bases at J; junction bases unmatched: 10. Germline V gene sequence: CDR1 SGHNT, CDR2 YYREEE (reference sequence). This CDR3 contains 18 residues. The CDR3 reads CASSFPGLAGGRNGELFF. CDR3 bases: TGTGCCAGCAGCTTTCCCGGACTAGCGGGGGGCCGAAACGGGGAGCTGTTTTTT.

This sequence joins TRBV2 and TRBJ1-2; 7 bases agree with TRBD1. With V trimmed by 3 bases and J by 4 bases, 8 bases remained unmatched. In germline, CDR1 is SNHLY, CDR2 FYNNEI. The CDR3 consists of 15 residues. In DNA, the CDR3 is TGTGCCAGCAGTGAGGACAGGCAAATACCCTATGGCTACACCTTC. Its protein is CASSEDRQIPYGYTF.

This chain joins TRBV7-2 and TRBJ2-1; tentatively, D is TRBD1 (5 bases). V lost 5 bases, J lost 11 bases, and 10 bases lay in between. The CDR3 has 11 amino acids. Germline V lookup: CDR1 SGHTA, CDR2 FQGNSA. CDR3 amino acids: CASSPDTKQFF. In DNA form, the CDR3 reads TGTGCCAGCAGCCCGGACACCAAGCAGTTCTTC.

This sequence joins TRBV7-9 and TRBJ1-2; weak D call: TRBD1 (6 bases). The germline V and J ends were trimmed by 6 bases and 6 bases, with 11 bases remaining between them. There are 12 residues in the CDR3. From germline, CDR1 is SEHNR and CDR2 FQNEAQ (reference sequence). The CDR3 protein is CASRRTVDGYTF. Written as DNA, the CDR3 is TGTGCCAGCAGGAGGACAGTGGATGGCTACACCTTC. Complete variable domain (other parts from reference TRBV7-9 and TRBJ1-2): DTGVSQNPRHKITKRGQNVTFRCDPISEHNRLYWYRQTLGQGPEFLTYFQNEAQLEKSRLLSDRFSAERPKGSFSTLEIQRTEQGDSAMYLCASRRTVDGYTFGSGTRLTVV.

This sequence joins TRBV10-3 and TRBJ2-7, with 11 bases identical to TRBD2. V shed 8 bases and J 5 bases; nucleotides not matched to a gene: 14. Germline values: CDR1 ENHRY, CDR2 SYGVKD. The CDR3 sequence is 16 residues long. This chain's CDR3 is CAISLLAGVGSHEQYF. In DNA, the CDR3 is TGTGCCATCTCTCTACTAGCGGGAGTTGGGTCCCACGAGCAGTACTTC.

This sequence joins TRBV7-9 and TRBJ2-3, with 8 nucleotides matching TRBD2. Germline CDR1 SEHNR, CDR2 FQNEAQ (reference sequence). The trim removed 1 base at V and 2 bases at J, leaving 11 bases unmatched. The CDR3 is made up of 18 amino acids. This CDR3 is CASSLEVRLAGFTDTQYF. Here the CDR3 DNA reads TGTGCCAGCAGCTTAGAGGTTCGCCTAGCGGGCTTCACAGATACGCAGTATTTT.

The chain links TRBV11-2 to TRBJ2-7; 10 bases are shared with TRBD2. The V segment lost 0 bases and the J segment 3 bases; nucleotides outside the gene matches: 5. In germline, CDR1 is SGHAT, CDR2 FQNNGV. This CDR3 has 16 residues. The DNA of the CDR3 is TGTGCCAGCAGCTTAGAAGCTAGCGGGGGACGCTACGAGCAGTACTTC. Translating gives CASSLEASGGRYEQYF.

The J gene is TRBJ1-5, the V gene TRBV30; a weak D match, TRBD1 (6 bases). The CDR3 spans 15 residues. The germline V and J ends were trimmed by 0 bases and 1 base, with 10 bases remaining between them. Germline-derived CDR1 and CDR2 are GTSNPN and SVGIG (reference sequence). The CDR3 nucleotides read TGTGCCTGGAGTGTTACAGGGCTAAGCAATCAGCCCCAGCATTTT. Translating it yields CAWSVTGLSNQPQHF.

The genes are TRBV6-1 and TRBJ2-5, with a tentative D call TRBD1 (5 bases). Per the germline V gene, CDR1 is MNHNS and CDR2 is SASEGT. The ends were cut back, 2 bases at V and 3 bases at J, with 16 bases in the middle. This CDR3 contains 16 residues. The CDR3 region is CASSERGRNSKETQYF. DNA of the CDR3: TGTGCCAGCAGTGAAAGGGGTAGGAACTCAAAAGAGACCCAGTACTTC.

The count of this clone is one. The chain carries TRBV7-2 and TRBJ2-1; 10 bases are shared with TRBD1. The CDR3 covers 15 residues. In germline, CDR1 is SGHTA, CDR2 FQGNSA. The J segment lost 6 bases and the V segment lost 1 base, leaving 3 bases of the junction unmatched. This CDR3 is CASSLDWTGGNEQFF. The CDR3 DNA follows: TGTGCCAGCAGCTTAGATTGGACAGGGGGCAATGAGCAGTTCTTC. Combining the CDR3 with reference TRBV7-2 and TRBJ2-1 gives the whole variable domain GAGVSQSPSNKVTEKGKDVELRCDPISGHTALYWYRQSLGQGLEFLIYFQGNSAPDKSGLPSDRFSAERTGGSVSTLTIQRTQQEDSAVYLCASSLDWTGGNEQFFGPGTRLTVL.

This clone was found a few times. The V gene is TRBV5-4, the J gene TRBJ1-5, with D possibly TRBD1 on 6 matching bases. V lost 4 bases and J 4 bases, leaving 9 bases between the germline ends. From germline, CDR1 is SGHNT and CDR2 YYREEE (reference sequence). The CDR3 covers 13 residues. This CDR3 is CASSQDRNQPQHF. DNA for the CDR3: TGTGCCAGCAGCCAGGACAGAAATCAGCCCCAGCATTTT.

The chain recombines TRBV19 with TRBJ1-1, with D tentatively TRBD1 (5 bases). Germline V lookup: CDR1 LNHDA, CDR2 SQIVND (reference sequence). Trimming cost V 5 bases and J 5 bases, with 18 bases left between them. This CDR3 comprises 15 residues. CDR3 sequence: CASSPGTSGRTEAFF. The CDR3 coding sequence is TGTGCCAGTAGTCCCGGGACCTCGGGGAGGACTGAAGCTTTCTTT.

This chain uses TRBV7-2 with TRBJ1-1; 10 bases are shared with TRBD1. Germline V gene data show CDR1 as SGHTA and CDR2 as FQGNSA. The CDR3 sequence is 14 residues long. V shed 11 bases, J shed 4 bases, and the junction held 10 bases outside the gene matches. CDR3 amino acids: CACCRDRGVTEAFF. As DNA, the CDR3 is TGTGCCTGCTGCCGGGACAGGGGTGTCACTGAAGCTTTCTTT.

In its sample, this clone was seen once. V is TRBV9 and J is TRBJ2-7; 11 nucleotides line up with TRBD2. Germline V gene lookup returns CDR1 SGDLS and CDR2 YYNGEE. This CDR3 region has 18 residues. V lost 0 bases, J lost 5 bases, and 13 bases stayed unmatched. CDR3 DNA: TGTGCCAGCAGCGTAGAGGGGACTAGGCTAGCGGGAGGCAACGAGCAGTACTTC. Translating gives CASSVEGTRLAGGNEQYF.

This clone was seen once. The chain employs TRBV7-9 and TRBJ1-1; D ambiguous. Germline lookup yields CDR1 SEHNR and CDR2 FQNEAQ (reference sequence). This CDR3 spans 13 amino acids. The V gene lost 5 bases and the J gene lost 1 base, with 8 bases spanning the gap. As DNA, the CDR3 is TGTGCCAGCAGCCCACTAGGGAACACTGAAGCTTTCTTT. Translating gives CASSPLGNTEAFF.

The gene calls are TRBV28 and TRBJ2-7; maybe TRBD2 (5 bases). With 3 bases removed from V and 4 bases from J, the gap between germline ends came to 10 bases. CDR3 size: 13 residues. Germline V gene data show CDR1 as MDHEN and CDR2 as SYDVKM. The CDR3 DNA sequence: TGTGCCAGCAGTTTGGGCCGCGGGTACGAGCAGTACTTC. This sequence encodes CASSLGRGYEQYF.

This clone was counted only a few times. This chain uses TRBV27 with TRBJ1-2, with 7 bases that match TRBD1. The germline gives CDR1 MNHEY, CDR2 SMNVEV (reference sequence). This CDR3 contains 16 residues. With 5 bases clipped from V and 3 bases from J, the junction kept 12 bases outside the gene matches. CDR3 nucleotides: TGTGCCAGCAGTCCAGGGACAGCCCCTGTCGACTATGGCTACACCTTC. Its protein is CASSPGTAPVDYGYTF.

This chain links TRBV5-1 with TRBJ2-1; D perhaps matches TRBD2 (5 bases). V was pared by 1 base and J by 5 bases, with 13 bases between. The CDR3 has 15 residues. The germline gives CDR1 SGHRS, CDR2 YFSETQ. CDR3 nucleotide sequence: TGCGCCAGCAGCTTGTTCCCGGTCGGGGACAATGAGCAGTTCTTC. This encodes CASSLFPVGDNEQFF.